Below are 9 T cell receptor beta chains sequenced from a single sample in a study of post-analysis software for immune sequencing data. The study's findings and limits: TRBV5-6, TRBV5-1 and TRBV20-1 were among roughly 5 TRBV segments more frequent in patients than controls.

The library was made from cDNA and included unique molecular identifiers. TCRdb independently ran MiXCR on the PCR reads; one entry per CDR3 protein. The table lists roughly 800,000 distinct CDR3 sequences, roughly 50% of them singletons, with roughly 4.4% in the top ten. No antigen is known for these receptors. Sequencing was carried out using blood. The receptors derive from a girl between 10 and 17 years old with multiple sclerosis.

The chain has TRBV29-1 and TRBJ2-1; D is unclear. The ends were cut back, 6 bases at V and 8 bases at J, with 23 bases in the middle. Germline V gene lookup returns CDR1 SQVTM and CDR2 ANQGSEA. This CDR3 contains 15 residues. CDR3 DNA sequence: TGCAGCGTGGGCAAGATGTCTATGGATAACGATGAGCAGTTCTTC. Its translation: CSVGKMSMDNDEQFF.

This chain joins TRBV20-1 and TRBJ2-7; D unresolved. V lost 1 base, J lost 2 bases, and 15 bases lay in between. This CDR3 comprises 15 residues. The germline V gene encodes CDR1 DFQATT and CDR2 SNEGSKA (reference sequence). The CDR3 protein is CSARAPLTVAYEQYF. The CDR3, as DNA: TGCAGTGCTAGAGCTCCCCTGACGGTAGCCTACGAGCAGTACTTC.

This chain uses TRBV5-1 with TRBJ2-7; D is perhaps TRBD1 (6 bases). The V and J ends lost 4 bases and 3 bases respectively, with 14 bases between them. The CDR3 is 14 residues long. In germline, CDR1 is SGHRS, CDR2 YFSETQ. CDR3 amino acids: CASSLTGLDYEQYF. CDR3 in DNA: TGCGCCAGCAGCCTTACAGGGCTGGACTACGAGCAGTACTTC.

The chain is built from TRBV5-5 and TRBJ1-1; the D gene is possibly TRBD1 (5 bases). Germline values: CDR1 SGHKS, CDR2 YYEKEE (reference sequence). With 4 bases removed from V and 2 bases from J, the gap between germline ends came to 12 bases. This CDR3 has 14 residues. CDR3 in DNA: TGTGCCAGCAGCCCGGACAACCCCAACACTGAAGCTTTCTTT. This codes for CASSPDNPNTEAFF.

This clonotype was detected only a few times. The chain couples TRBV4-2 to TRBJ2-7; 10 nucleotides align to TRBD2. This CDR3 has 18 residues. CDR1 LGHNA and CDR2 YNFKEQ come from the germline V gene. The V segment lost 0 bases and the J segment 3 bases; nucleotides outside the gene matches: 11. Here the CDR3 DNA reads TGTGCCAGCAGCCAAGAATCCCTAGCGGGAGTTGGGATCTACGAGCAGTACTTC. Translating it yields CASSQESLAGVGIYEQYF.

The gene calls are TRBV7-9 and TRBJ2-7; D might be TRBD1 (6 bases). The V end lost 1 base, the J end lost 5 bases, and 12 bases lay between the germline ends. The germline V gene has CDR1 SEHNR and CDR2 FQNEAQ (reference sequence). This CDR3 has 14 residues. This CDR3 is CASSLGTGIDEQYF. The CDR3 DNA sequence: TGTGCCAGCAGCTTAGGTACAGGGATTGACGAGCAGTACTTC.

This chain uses TRBV5-1 with TRBJ2-7; 9 bases align to TRBD1. The CDR3 spans 15 residues. The germline V gene has CDR1 SGHRS and CDR2 YFSETQ. The trim removed 4 bases at V and 2 bases at J, leaving 7 bases unmatched. As DNA, the CDR3 is TGCGCCAGCAGCAAGGACAGGGGTCAGACCTACGAGCAGTACTTC. Its translation: CASSKDRGQTYEQYF.

This clonotype was counted a few times. The chain combines TRBV29-1 with TRBJ2-1; D is ambiguous. Per germline, CDR1 SQVTM and CDR2 ANQGSEA. The CDR3 runs to 12 residues. V shed 7 bases and J shed 6 bases, with 13 bases lying between them. The CDR3 protein is CSGGEYGNEQFF. In nucleotides, the CDR3 is TGCAGCGGGGGTGAGTACGGCAATGAGCAGTTCTTC.

V is TRBV20-1 and J is TRBJ2-7; no definite D call. In germline, CDR1 is DFQATT, CDR2 SNEGSKA (reference sequence). V was trimmed by 3 bases and J by 2 bases, leaving 14 bases between them. This CDR3 contains 14 residues. CDR3 sequence (DNA): TGCAGTGCTAGTGTGTCAGGTATCACCTACGAGCAGTACTTC. This encodes CSASVSGITYEQYF.